The 8 T cell receptor beta chains given below trace back to one sample, sequenced in a study of cytomegalovirus exposure and HLA in healthy donors. The PCR contained 60 Vbeta and 13 Jbeta primers. TCRdb's copy holds only in-frame clones and misses some; the assay was immunoSEQ multiplex PCR. This table holds 120,000 or so clones, around 85% found once. Specimen: PBMCs. The receptor source for this set is a man younger than 40 in good health and CMV-seropositive.

The V and J genes are TRBV4-3 and TRBJ2-1; 15 bases fit TRBD2. This CDR3 is 20 amino acids long. Germline V gene lookup returns CDR1 LGHNA and CDR2 YSLEER. The V and J ends lost 1 base and 2 bases, in that order; junction bases with no gene match: 9. CDR3 amino acids: CASSQGTSGGGTGPYNEQFF. The CDR3 bases are TGCGCCAGCAGCCAAGGGACTAGCGGGGGGGGCACCGGACCCTACAATGAGCAGTTCTTC.

In this sample, this clone is medium-sized. The chain couples TRBV5-4 to TRBJ1-1, with no clear D. Germline CDR1 is SGHNT and CDR2 is YYREEE (reference sequence). Trimming removed 0 bases from V and 3 bases from J, with 9 bases in between. This CDR3 has 14 amino acids. CDR3 protein: CASSLAGEDTEAFF. The CDR3, as DNA: TGTGCCAGCAGCTTGGCTGGGGAGGACACTGAAGCTTTCTTT.

The V gene is TRBV13, the J gene TRBJ2-5; D perhaps matches TRBD2 (5 bases). V was clipped by 0 bases and J by 4 bases, with 6 bases between them. The germline V gene has CDR1 PRHDT and CDR2 FYEKMQ (reference sequence). The CDR3 covers 13 residues. The DNA for the CDR3 is TGTGCCAGCAGCTTAGGCGGACTAGAGACCCAGTACTTC. It yields the protein CASSLGGLETQYF.

In its sample, this clone was seen once. The chain has TRBV18 and TRBJ2-6, with TRBD1 identical over 10 bases. The length of the CDR3 is 19 residues. Unmatched junction bases numbered 7, after V lost 2 bases and J lost 0 bases. In germline, CDR1 is KGHSH, CDR2 LQKENI. The CDR3 DNA sequence: TGTGCCAGCTCACCAATAACCGGGACAGGGGCCTCTGGGGCCAACGTCCTGACTTTC. Amino acid sequence: CASSPITGTGASGANVLTF.

The chain recombines TRBV14 with TRBJ1-2; possible D gene TRBD1, 6 bases. Germline V CDR1 and CDR2: SGHDN, FVKESK. V was clipped by 6 bases and J by 5 bases, with 10 bases between them. There are 12 residues in the CDR3. The CDR3 loop reads CASSRQEYGYTF. CDR3 DNA: TGTGCCAGCAGTCGACAGGAGTATGGCTACACCTTC.

The CDR3 region has the DNA TGTGCCAGCAGCTTAGATCTTACAGCCAGTGAAGCTTTCTTT. Translation: CASSLDLTASEAFF. The chain uses TRBV11-2 and TRBJ1-1, with D uncertain. The CDR3 loop spans 14 amino acids. V lost 0 bases and J 7 bases, leaving 12 bases between the germline ends. Germline lookup yields CDR1 SGHAT and CDR2 FQNNGV.

The CDR3 is CASSSGDYGYTF. CDR3 DNA sequence: TGTGCCAGCAGCTCGGGGGACTATGGCTACACCTTC. The rearrangement joins TRBV5-6 to TRBJ1-2; a possible D gene is TRBD1 (5 bases). Germline V gene lookup returns CDR1 SGHDT and CDR2 YYEEEE. The length of the CDR3 is 12 residues. V was cut by 3 bases and J by 3 bases, with 6 bases left in between.

This chain links TRBV6-1 with TRBJ1-4, with D possibly matching TRBD1 (5 bases). The CDR3 is made up of 15 amino acids. V was cut by 1 base and J by 4 bases, with 10 bases left in between. Germline V gene data show CDR1 as MNHNS and CDR2 as SASEGT. Here the CDR3 reads CASSEGGTVNEKLFF. The CDR3 DNA reads as TGTGCCAGCAGTGAAGGCGGGACGGTTAATGAAAAACTGTTTTTT.